The 4 T cell receptor beta chains in this list originate from one sample, sequenced in a study of cytotoxic CD8 clonotypes in ibrutinib-treated CLL. Sequenced by immunoSEQ multiplex PCR; TCRdb stores in-frame clones only, minus some. The table has hundreds of thousands of clones, 79% seen once; the top ten hold 9.5% to 12%. The specimen comprised PBMCs, sampled after 12 months of ibrutinib treatment. The receptor source for this set is a human donor with chronic lymphocytic leukemia.

The chain couples TRBV15 to TRBJ2-2; weak D call: TRBD1 (6 bases). Trimming cost V 7 bases and J 6 bases, with 15 bases left between them. The CDR3 runs 14 residues. Germline loops: CDR1 LNHNV, CDR2 YYDKDF (reference sequence). CDR3 DNA: TGTGCCACCAAAACCGGGACATCAGCCGGGGAGCTGTTTTTT. Amino acid sequence: CATKTGTSAGELFF.

This rearrangement joins TRBV4-1 to TRBJ2-2, with D possibly TRBD2 on 5 matching bases. The V gene's germline CDR1 is MGHRA and CDR2 YSYEKL. V gave up 3 bases and J gave up 1 base, with 12 bases separating them. The CDR3 is 16 residues long. The CDR3 nucleotides read TGCGCCAGCAGCCAGTTACTCCGGGAGAACACCGGGGAGCTGTTTTTT. This codes for CASSQLLRENTGELFF.

This clone was detected a few times. V and J are TRBV9 and TRBJ2-7; 8 bases fit TRBD2. The CDR3 loop spans 14 amino acids. The junction had 3 bases not matched to a gene; V was cut back by 0 bases and J by 4 bases. CDR1 SGDLS and CDR2 YYNGEE come from the germline V gene. DNA of the CDR3: TGTGCCAGCAGCGTAGCGGCTAGCGGGTACGAGCAGTACTTC. It is translated as CASSVAASGYEQYF.

CDR3 in amino acids: CASSLAPGRQETQYF. CDR3 nucleotides: TGCGCCAGCAGCTTGGCCCCCGGCAGGCAAGAGACCCAGTACTTC. The V call is TRBV5-1, the J call TRBJ2-5; D gene ambiguous. In germline, CDR1 is SGHRS, CDR2 YFSETQ. V was trimmed by 0 bases and J by 2 bases, leaving 11 bases between them. The CDR3 contains 15 residues.